This is a list of T cell receptor beta chains from one sample in a study of T cells in Graves' hyperthyroidism and ophthalmopathy. TCRdb passed the multiplex PCR reads through MiXCR, listing each CDR3 protein once. The sample has over 650,000 distinct CDR3 sequences, 45% seen once. Sequenced input: peripheral blood or thyroid tissue (not recorded which). The source is an adult man with Graves' disease, either hyperthyroidism or ophthalmopathy (not recorded which). The CDR3 runs from the conserved cysteine through the conserved F or W. D genes are given only for firm matches. Some rows mark clone size as missing; the rest say once, few, many or name a class of expanded clone.

abundance,v_gene,j_gene,len,d_gene,CDR3nt,CDR3aa
-,TRBV7-3,TRBJ2-7,13,-,TGTGTCAGCAGCTTGGAAGGGATTACCGAGCAGTACTTC,CVSSLEGITEQYF
-,TRBV10-2,TRBJ1-1,14,-,TGCGCCAACAGTGTGTCGGGGAGGAACACTGAAGCTTTCTTT,CANSVSGRNTEAFF
-,TRBV20-1,TRBJ1-1,11,TRBD1,TGCAGTGCTAGTGGACAGGTCGAAGCTTTCTTT,CSASGQVEAFF
-,TRBV6-6,TRBJ2-7,15,TRBD1,TGTGCCAGCAGTCTCCGACAGGGTAGGGTCTACGAGCAGTACTTC,CASSLRQGRVYEQYF
-,TRBV29-1,TRBJ1-1,15,TRBD1,TGCAGTGAGGGGGGGACAGGGGGCGAGGACACTGAAGCTTTCTTT,CSEGGTGGEDTEAFF
-,TRBV6-6,TRBJ1-5,16,TRBD1,TGTGCCAGCAGTTACTCGATTGGACAGGGCGATCAGCCCCAGCATTTT,CASSYSIGQGDQPQHF
-,TRBV13,TRBJ1-1,14,TRBD1,TGTGCCAGCAGCCCGGAGACAGGGAACTCTGAAGCTTTCTTT,CASSPETGNSEAFF
-,TRBV7-6,TRBJ2-5,15,TRBD2,TGTGCCAGCAGCGCGACTAGCGGGAGTATTGTGACCCAGTACTTC,CASSATSGSIVTQYF
-,TRBV10-3,TRBJ1-6,14,TRBD1,TGTGCCATCAAGGACAGGGGGCTCAATTCACCCCTCCACTTT,CAIKDRGLNSPLHF
-,TRBV24-1,TRBJ1-1,13,-,TGTGCCACCAGTGAACGAGGAAGTACTGAAGCTTTCTTT,CATSERGSTEAFF
-,TRBV20-1,TRBJ2-5,13,TRBD2,TGCAGTGCCAGCCCGACTAGCGGGGGGACCCAGTACTTC,CSASPTSGGTQYF
many,TRBV6-1,TRBJ1-5,13,TRBD1,TGTGCCAGCAGATTGACAGGGAATCAGCCCCAGCATTTT,CASRLTGNQPQHF
-,TRBV25-1,TRBJ1-2,13,TRBD1,TGTGCCAGCAGTATGAGGACAGGGTATGGCTACACCTTC,CASSMRTGYGYTF
-,TRBV5-1,TRBJ1-4,14,TRBD1,TGCGCCAGCAGAAAGGACAGGTTCCTTGAAAAACTGTTTTTT,CASRKDRFLEKLFF
few,TRBV6-5,TRBJ1-2,15,-,TGTGCCAGCACCGCCTCGGACTCCGTCGCTCATGGCTACACCTTC,CASTASDSVAHGYTF
few,TRBV20-1,TRBJ1-2,15,-,TGCAGTGCTAGAGATGCCAGGGGAGTGGGCTATGGCTACACCTTC,CSARDARGVGYGYTF
few,TRBV5-1,TRBJ2-7,15,TRBD1,TGCGCCAGCAGCTTGGGACAGGGAAAGTCCTACGAGCAGTACTTC,CASSLGQGKSYEQYF
many,TRBV7-2,TRBJ2-2,18,TRBD2,TGTGCCAGCAGCCACTTCGGAATAGCGGGGGGGCCTGCCGGGGAGCTGTTTTTT,CASSHFGIAGGPAGELFF
many,TRBV13,TRBJ1-2,15,TRBD1,TGTGCCAGCAGCAACTCCCTCGGGACAGGGATTGGCTACACCTTC,CASSNSLGTGIGYTF
-,TRBV7-6,TRBJ1-5,13,TRBD1,TGTGCCAGCGCCGACAGGGGTCCTCAGCCCCAGCATTTT,CASADRGPQPQHF
many,TRBV7-8,TRBJ2-7,15,-,TGTGCCAGCAGCCCCACAAGCCCCTCGGCCTACGAGCAGTACTTC,CASSPTSPSAYEQYF
-,TRBV24-1,TRBJ2-2,15,TRBD1,TGTGCCAGCAGCCAAGGTACAGGGGATATCGGGGAGCTGTTTTTT,CASSQGTGDIGELFF
-,TRBV19,TRBJ1-5,19,-,TGTGCCAGTAGCCATTTGGGGGGCTCAAGTGTTTCTAGCAATCAGCCCCAGCATTTT,CASSHLGGSSVSSNQPQHF
-,TRBV30,TRBJ2-6,15,-,TGTGCCTGGAGTGCCACACTCTCTGGGGCCAACGTCCTGACTTTC,CAWSATLSGANVLTF
-,TRBV10-3,TRBJ1-1,14,TRBD1,TGTGCCATCAAGGGACAGGGGGCGAACACTGAAGCTTTCTTT,CAIKGQGANTEAFF
few,TRBV19,TRBJ1-4,18,TRBD1,TGTGCCAGTAGTATAGGCGGGGGACAGCCTGCAACTAATGAAAAACTGTTTTTT,CASSIGGGQPATNEKLFF
once,TRBV24-1,TRBJ1-2,12,-,TGTGCCACCAGTGATTCAGGGACCGGAAACACCTTC,CATSDSGTGNTF
few,TRBV20-1,TRBJ2-5,12,-,TGCAGTGCTAGGGAGAAGAGAGAGACCCAGTACTTC,CSAREKRETQYF
-,TRBV7-2,TRBJ1-1,14,-,TGCGCCAGCAGCTTGGACCCGGAGAACACTGAAGCTTTCTTT,CASSLDPENTEAFF
few,TRBV29-1,TRBJ1-2,16,TRBD1,TGCAGCGTTGGACAGGGCGAAACTAGAATTAACTATGGCTACACCTTC,CSVGQGETRINYGYTF
few,TRBV5-4,TRBJ1-5,13,-,TGTGCCAGCAGTCCAACCCCAGATCAGCCCCAGCATTTT,CASSPTPDQPQHF
-,TRBV12-3/TRBV12-4,TRBJ1-5,14,-,TGTGCCAGCAGCTTACGTGCGGGTAATCAGCCCCAGCATTTT,CASSLRAGNQPQHF
-,TRBV5-1,TRBJ2-5,16,TRBD2,TGCGCCAGCAGCTTGACTAGCGGGAGGGGCGCAGAGACCCAGTACTTC,CASSLTSGRGAETQYF
-,TRBV10-3,TRBJ1-5,15,-,TGTGCCATCGTTGCAGGGGAGGGATCTGCTGCGCCCCAGCATTTT,CAIVAGEGSAAPQHF
-,TRBV10-3,TRBJ2-7,15,-,TGTGCCATCAGTGAAATGTTTCGGCAAAGCTACGAGCAGTACTTC,CAISEMFRQSYEQYF
many,TRBV6-5,TRBJ1-2,14,-,TGTGCCAGCAGTTACGACGGATCTAACTATGGCTACACCTTC,CASSYDGSNYGYTF
many,TRBV24-1,TRBJ1-5,16,TRBD1,TGTGCCACCAGTGATAGGGGACAGGGGGGTTGGCAGCCCCAGCATTTT,CATSDRGQGGWQPQHF